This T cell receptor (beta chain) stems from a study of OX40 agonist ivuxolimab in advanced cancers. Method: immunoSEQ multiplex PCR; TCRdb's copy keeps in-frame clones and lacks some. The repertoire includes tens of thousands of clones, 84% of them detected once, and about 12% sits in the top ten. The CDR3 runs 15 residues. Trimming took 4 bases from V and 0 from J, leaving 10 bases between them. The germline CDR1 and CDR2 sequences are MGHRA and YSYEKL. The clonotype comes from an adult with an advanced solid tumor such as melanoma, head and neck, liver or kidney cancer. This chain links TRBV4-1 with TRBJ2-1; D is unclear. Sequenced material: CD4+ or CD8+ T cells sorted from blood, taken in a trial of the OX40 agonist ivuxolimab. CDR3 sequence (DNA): TGCGCCAGCAGCCTACACCGGAGCTCCTACAATGAGCAGTTCTTC. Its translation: CASSLHRSSYNEQFF.